These 30 T cell receptor beta chains originate from one sample sequenced in a study of blood T cell repertoires in COVID-19. Repertoires were generated with immunoSEQ multiplex PCR, while TCRdb's copy carries only in-frame clones and drops some. The sample lists about 310,000 clones; around nine tenths were seen once. The material sequenced was PBMCs or T cells enriched from blood (not recorded which). The receptors shown here come from a woman aged 40 to 50 who had recovered from COVID-19.

The CDR3 is CASSLTDRATSYEQYF. The DNA of the CDR3 is TGTGCCAGCAGCCTCACGGACAGGGCGACATCCTACGAGCAGTACTTC. The chain is built from TRBV9 and TRBJ2-7, with 8 bases matching TRBD1. This CDR3 spans 16 amino acids. The V gene end was trimmed by 4 bases and the J gene end by 1 base; junction bases not matched to a gene: 10. In germline, CDR1 is SGDLS, CDR2 YYNGEE.

The CDR3 loop reads CASSPQPGLAGGPNEQFF. DNA of the CDR3: TGCGCCAGCAGCCCACAACCGGGACTAGCGGGAGGGCCTAATGAGCAGTTCTTC. The chain employs TRBV5-1 and TRBJ2-1; 16 bases fit TRBD2. Germline loops: CDR1 SGHRS, CDR2 YFSETQ. The CDR3 has 18 amino acids. V shed 4 bases and J 7 bases; nucleotides not matched to a gene: 11. The whole variable domain, filled in from reference TRBV5-1 and TRBJ2-1, reads KAGVTQTPRYLIKTRGQQVTLSCSPISGHRSVSWYQQTPGQGLQFLFEYFSETQRNKGNFPGRFSGRQFSNSRSEMNVSTLELGDSALYLCASSPQPGLAGGPNEQFFGPGTRLTVL.

In its sample, this clone was seen once. This chain uses TRBV29-1 with TRBJ1-4; the D gene is possibly TRBD1 (5 bases). Germline CDR1 and CDR2: SQVTM and ANQGSEA. The CDR3 consists of 14 residues. V shed 7 bases and J shed 0 bases, with 12 bases lying between them. In DNA, the CDR3 is TGCAGCGGGGCAGGGTCTGCAACTAATGAAAAACTGTTTTTT. This codes for CSGAGSATNEKLFF.

The rearrangement uses TRBV7-3 and TRBJ2-2; 11 bases are shared with TRBD2. Trimming at V came to 5 bases and at J to 6 bases, leaving 8 bases not matched to a gene. The CDR3 covers 16 residues. The V gene's germline CDR1 is SGHTA and CDR2 FQGTGA. The CDR3 loop is CASSPASGRPSGELFF. CDR3 bases: TGTGCCAGCAGCCCGGCTAGCGGGAGGCCCTCCGGGGAGCTGTTTTTT.

The chain couples TRBV11-2 to TRBJ2-3; D gene ambiguous. The CDR3 covers 14 residues. V dropped 0 bases and J dropped 4 bases, with 8 bases sitting between them. Germline V lookup: CDR1 SGHAT, CDR2 FQNNGV. The CDR3 reads CASSLDPGSDTQYF. CDR3 coding DNA: TGTGCCAGCAGCTTAGATCCAGGTTCAGATACGCAGTATTTT.

The V call is TRBV20-1, the J call TRBJ2-7; TRBD1 matches at 8 bases. After removal of 3 bases from V and 3 bases from J, the junction contained 1 base not matched to a gene. Germline V CDR1 and CDR2: DFQATT, SNEGSKA (reference sequence). This CDR3 contains 12 residues. The CDR3 DNA is TGCAGTGCTAGTGACAGGGGCTACGAGCAGTACTTC. Protein: CSASDRGYEQYF.

The chain links TRBV2 to TRBJ2-5; 10 bases match TRBD1. The CDR3 consists of 15 residues. Germline CDR1 and CDR2: SNHLY and FYNNEI. The trim removed 6 bases at V and 1 base at J, leaving 5 bases unmatched. The CDR3 sequence: CASSPDRGPQETQYF. The CDR3 bases are TGTGCCAGCAGCCCCGACAGGGGGCCCCAAGAGACCCAGTACTTC. Drawing the rest from reference TRBV2 and TRBJ2-5, the complete variable domain is EPEVTQTPSHQVTQMGQEVILRCVPISNHLYFYWYRQILGQKVEFLVSFYNNEISEKSEIFDDQFSVERPDGSNFTLKIRSTKLEDSAMYFCASSPDRGPQETQYFGPGTRLLVL.

The chain joins TRBV7-2 to TRBJ2-7, with 7 bases identical to TRBD2. From germline, CDR1 is SGHTA and CDR2 FQGNSA. J was trimmed by 4 bases and V by 4 bases; bases with no gene match: 7. The CDR3 sequence is 14 residues long. The CDR3 DNA sequence: TGTGCCAGCAGCTCTCGGGGAGGGCCTTACGAGCAGTACTTC. The encoded protein is CASSSRGGPYEQYF.

The chain recombines TRBV30 with TRBJ1-3; tentative D call: TRBD1 (6 bases). The V end lost 4 bases, the J end lost 5 bases, and 15 bases lay between the germline ends. From germline, CDR1 is GTSNPN and CDR2 SVGIG (reference sequence). The CDR3 loop spans 14 amino acids. Here the CDR3 reads CAWTPGRGRNTIYF. CDR3 sequence (DNA): TGTGCCTGGACCCCAGGCAGGGGCAGAAACACCATATATTTT.

The chain combines TRBV13 with TRBJ1-1, with 10 bases matching TRBD1. J gave up 12 bases and V 3 bases, and 4 bases lay outside the gene matches. The CDR3 has 12 amino acids. The germline V gene encodes CDR1 PRHDT and CDR2 FYEKMQ (reference sequence). CDR3 sequence reads: CASSFDRGRTFF. The CDR3 DNA is TGTGCCAGCAGCTTCGACAGGGGGCGTACTTTCTTT.

This chain links TRBV5-4 with TRBJ2-7, with TRBD1 as a possible D gene (5 bases). Per the germline V gene, CDR1 is SGHNT and CDR2 is YYREEE (reference sequence). The CDR3 is 12 amino acids. V lost 0 bases and J 7 bases, leaving 8 bases between the germline ends. The CDR3 DNA reads as TGTGCCAGCAGCTTGGAGGGGTGGGAGCAGTACTTC. Translated, it gives CASSLEGWEQYF.

The chain has TRBV18 and TRBJ1-5; D possibly corresponds to TRBD1 (5 bases). The germline V gene has CDR1 KGHSH and CDR2 LQKENI. Between the trimmed V and J ends, which lost 4 bases and 11 bases, there was a span of 24 bases. CDR3 size: 16 residues. CDR3 amino acids: CASSHEGTQGSGAQHF. The CDR3 DNA reads TGTGCCAGCTCACACGAGGGGACCCAGGGCTCGGGGGCCCAGCATTTT.

The rearrangement uses TRBV7-6 and TRBJ2-7, with TRBD2 as a possible D gene (5 bases). CDR1 is SGHVS and CDR2 is FNYEAQ in the germline V gene. The ends were cut back, 2 bases at V and 3 bases at J, with 8 bases in the middle. The CDR3 loop spans 13 amino acids. CDR3 sequence reads: CASSLSTSYEQYF. DNA of the CDR3: TGTGCCAGCAGCTTAAGTACTAGCTACGAGCAGTACTTC. Drawing the rest from reference TRBV7-6 and TRBJ2-7, the complete variable domain is GAGVSQSPRYKVTKRGQDVALRCDPISGHVSLYWYRQALGQGPEFLTYFNYEAQQDKSGLPNDRFSAERPEGSISTLTIQRTEQRDSAMYRCASSLSTSYEQYFGPGTRLTVT.

In its sample, this clone was seen once. V gene TRBV2 combines with J gene TRBJ1-2, with 11 bases identical to TRBD1. Germline trimming cut 6 bases from V and 4 bases from J; bases unmatched to any gene: 4. The germline V gene has CDR1 SNHLY and CDR2 FYNNEI. The CDR3 length is 14 residues. The CDR3 nucleotides are TGTGCCAGCAGACCAGGGACAGGGGGCTATGGCTACACCTTC. This codes for CASRPGTGGYGYTF.

The rearrangement uses TRBV28 and TRBJ2-5; 7 nucleotides align to TRBD2. The CDR3 consists of 13 residues. Trimming at V came to 3 bases and at J to 5 bases, leaving 3 bases not matched to a gene. Germline-derived CDR1 and CDR2 are MDHEN and SYDVKM. This chain's CDR3 is CASSFPAGETQYF. CDR3 sequence (DNA): TGTGCCAGCAGTTTCCCAGCGGGGGAGACCCAGTACTTC.

The CDR3 is CASTSGAGEQYF. CDR3 nucleotides: TGTGCCAGCACCTCAGGTGCGGGAGAGCAGTACTTC. The J gene is TRBJ2-7, the V gene TRBV2; the D gene is possibly TRBD2 (6 bases). Germline-derived CDR1 and CDR2 are SNHLY and FYNNEI. Trimming took 7 bases from V and 7 from J, leaving 14 bases between them. This CDR3 spans 12 amino acids.

CDR3 residues: CASSPLGGDREQYF. The CDR3 nucleotides are TGTGCCAGCAGCCCCTTGGGGGGGGACCGTGAGCAGTACTTC. The chain combines TRBV27 with TRBJ2-7; the match to TRBD2 covers 7 bases. This CDR3 has 14 amino acids. Germline CDR1 MNHEY, CDR2 SMNVEV (reference sequence). V lost 6 bases and J lost 7; bases outside the gene matches: 12.

This clone appeared a single time. This chain connects TRBV5-4 to TRBJ2-5, with D perhaps matching TRBD1 (5 bases). Trimming left V 4 bases short and J 4 bases short, with 14 bases between. CDR3 size: 14 residues. Germline CDR1 and CDR2: SGHNT and YYREEE (reference sequence). CDR3 nucleotides: TGTGCCAGCAGCCTTGAAGGGGCTCGAGAGACCCAGTACTTC. It is translated as CASSLEGARETQYF.

The chain is built from TRBV7-2 and TRBJ2-5; 11 bases align to TRBD1. The CDR3 is 15 residues long. Trimming removed 1 base from V and 4 bases from J; junction bases left unmatched: 2. Germline CDR1 is SGHTA and CDR2 is FQGNSA. The CDR3: CASSLVGTGGETQYF. DNA for the CDR3: TGTGCCAGCAGCTTAGTCGGGACAGGGGGAGAGACCCAGTACTTC.

J is TRBJ1-2 and V is TRBV19; D is perhaps TRBD1 (5 bases). This CDR3 is 14 amino acids long. V lost 7 bases, J lost 4 bases, and 16 bases lay in between. Germline CDR1 and CDR2: LNHDA and SQIVND (reference sequence). Here the CDR3 reads CASTKGGGPYGYTF. The CDR3, as DNA: TGTGCCAGTACCAAGGGCGGGGGACCCTATGGCTACACCTTC.

The chain is built from TRBV5-1 and TRBJ2-7; possible D gene TRBD1, 6 bases. With 0 bases removed from V and 3 bases from J, the gap between germline ends came to 13 bases. Germline V gives CDR1 SGHRS, CDR2 YFSETQ. This CDR3 is built from 15 residues. CDR3 sequence: CASSLGAGAYYEQYF. The CDR3 DNA reads TGCGCCAGCAGCTTGGGTGCAGGGGCTTACTACGAGCAGTACTTC.

The J gene is TRBJ2-7, the V gene TRBV10-1; 12 bases map to TRBD1. CDR3 length equals 15 residues. V gave up 6 bases and J gave up 4 bases; unmatched junction bases: 7. CDR1 is WNHNN and CDR2 is SYGVQD in the germline V gene (reference sequence). The CDR3 region is CASSPRDRGLYEQYF. Written as DNA, the CDR3 is TGCGCCAGCAGCCCCCGGGACAGGGGGCTGTACGAGCAGTACTTC.

The V and J genes are TRBV7-8 and TRBJ1-5; maybe TRBD1 (6 bases). CDR1 SGHVS and CDR2 FQNEAQ come from the germline V gene. V was trimmed by 1 base and J by 6 bases, leaving 16 bases between them. The CDR3 is 16 amino acids. CDR3: CASSLVGGALGQPQHF. The DNA of the CDR3 is TGTGCCAGCAGCTTAGTAGGGGGGGCATTGGGTCAGCCCCAGCATTTT. Combining the CDR3 with reference TRBV7-8 and TRBJ1-5 gives the whole variable domain GAGVSQSPRYKVAKRGQDVALRCDPISGHVSLFWYQQALGQGPEFLTYFQNEAQLDKSGLPSDRFFAERPEGSVSTLKIQRTQQEDSAVYLCASSLVGGALGQPQHFGDGTRLSIL.

This chain joins TRBV19 and TRBJ2-7, with a possible D match to TRBD1 (6 bases). V lost 1 base and J lost 3, with 13 bases in between. This CDR3 has 15 residues. CDR1 LNHDA and CDR2 SQIVND come from the germline V gene (reference sequence). The DNA for the CDR3 is TGTGCCAGTAGTATAGGATCGGCAGGGGTCTACGAGCAGTACTTC. It encodes CASSIGSAGVYEQYF.

The CDR3 sequence is CASPTPGGSYGYTF. DNA of the CDR3: TGTGCCAGCCCGACCCCCGGGGGTAGCTATGGCTACACCTTC. The chain is built from TRBV4-2 and TRBJ1-2; D is perhaps TRBD1 (5 bases). CDR3 length: 14 residues. Germline assignment: CDR1 LGHNA and CDR2 YNFKEQ. V lost 8 bases to trimming and J lost 4 bases, with 17 bases between them.

This clone was seen a single time. This chain's CDR3 is CSVAASGSSYEQYF. CDR3 nucleotide sequence: TGCAGCGTTGCGGCTAGCGGGAGCTCCTACGAGCAGTACTTC. This chain joins TRBV29-1 and TRBJ2-7; 10 bases map to TRBD2. V lost 4 bases to trimming and J lost 0 bases; unmatched junction nucleotides: 3. Germline-derived CDR1 and CDR2 are SQVTM and ANQGSEA. The CDR3 loop spans 14 amino acids.

The rearrangement links TRBV5-4 to TRBJ2-2, with 7 nucleotides matching TRBD1. The germline gives CDR1 SGHNT, CDR2 YYREEE (reference sequence). CDR3 size: 16 residues. The junction had 11 bases not matched to a gene; V was cut back by 4 bases and J by 5 bases. CDR3 in DNA: TGTGCCAGCAGCCCGTCGGCAGGGGGAATAACCGGGGAGCTGTTTTTT. It translates to CASSPSAGGITGELFF.

The V gene is TRBV4-3, the J gene TRBJ2-5; the D gene is possibly TRBD1 (5 bases). Germline CDR1 and CDR2: LGHNA and YSLEER. The CDR3 runs to 14 residues. V was pared by 1 base and J by 4 bases, with 10 bases between. CDR3 nucleotides: TGCGCCAGCAGCCAAGGGAAAGGGGCAGAGACCCAGTACTTC. It specifies CASSQGKGAETQYF.

The chain has TRBV4-1 and TRBJ1-2; D possibly corresponds to TRBD1 (5 bases). V lost 0 bases and J 2 bases, leaving 10 bases between the germline ends. This CDR3 spans 15 amino acids. Germline V lookup: CDR1 MGHRA, CDR2 YSYEKL. This CDR3 reads CASSQDPGQNYGYTF. In DNA form, the CDR3 reads TGCGCCAGCAGCCAAGACCCCGGACAAAACTATGGCTACACCTTC.

This rearrangement joins TRBV7-2 to TRBJ1-2; D perhaps matches TRBD1 (6 bases). This CDR3 has 13 residues. The V gene's germline CDR1 is SGHTA and CDR2 FQGNSA. Trimming cost V 5 bases and J 4 bases, with 11 bases left between them. The CDR3 loop reads CASSPGQPYGYTF. CDR3 in DNA: TGTGCCAGCAGCCCCGGACAGCCCTATGGCTACACCTTC.